Sequencing of this T cell receptor (beta chain) was carried out in a study of shared clonotypes between healthy human individuals. Concerning this clone itself: Its antigen is as yet unknown.

From CD4+ cells came CD45RA+ naive and CD45RA-negative memory subsets. Assay: immunoSEQ multiplex PCR; the TCRdb copy retains only in-frame clones and omits some. This sample has about 180,000 clones; 90% to 95% occur once, and the top ten carry around 0.067%. Study-level results: It was observed that about 5% of naive CD4 clonotypes were shared across four donors.

This CDR3 contains 15 residues. The trim removed 7 bases at V and 2 bases at J, leaving 10 bases unmatched. Germline assignment: CDR1 SNHLY and CDR2 FYNNEI. V usage is TRBV2 and J usage is TRBJ2-7; 8 bases map to TRBD1. This TCR derives from a woman aged 25 to 39 in good health. Sample: naive CD4+ T cells sorted from blood. Subset indicated: CD45RA+ positively selected. The CDR3 DNA reads TGTGCCAGCATTTATGGGACAGGCGACGCCTACGAGCAGTACTTC. Translating it yields CASIYGTGDAYEQYF.